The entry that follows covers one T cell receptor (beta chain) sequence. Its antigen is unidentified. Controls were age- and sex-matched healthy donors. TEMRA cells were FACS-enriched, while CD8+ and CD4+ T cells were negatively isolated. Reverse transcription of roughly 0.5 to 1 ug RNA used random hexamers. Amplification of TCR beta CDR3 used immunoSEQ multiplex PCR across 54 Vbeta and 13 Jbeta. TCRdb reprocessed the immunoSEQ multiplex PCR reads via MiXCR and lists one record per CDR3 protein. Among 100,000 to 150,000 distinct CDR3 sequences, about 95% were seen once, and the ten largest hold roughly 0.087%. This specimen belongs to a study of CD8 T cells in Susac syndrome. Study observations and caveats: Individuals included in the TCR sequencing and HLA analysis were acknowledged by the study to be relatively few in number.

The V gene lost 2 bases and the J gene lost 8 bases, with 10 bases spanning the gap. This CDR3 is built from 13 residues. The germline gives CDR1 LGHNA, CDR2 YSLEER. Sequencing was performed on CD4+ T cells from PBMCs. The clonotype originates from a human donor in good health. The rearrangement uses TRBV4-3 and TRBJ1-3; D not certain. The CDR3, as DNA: TGCGCCAGCAGCCAATCTCATGTAGACACCATATATTTT. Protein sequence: CASSQSHVDTIYF.